This T cell receptor (beta chain) was sequenced for a study of regulatory T cells in long-lasting Graves disease. This sample's time point: newly diagnosed GD, antithyroid drugs for less than 3 months. Construction of the TCR library relied on RNA isolated from PBMCs. Each patient gave 8.5 to 10 milliliters of EDTA-anticoagulated peripheral blood. According to the study, TCR beta libraries were built with iRepertoire HTBI primers and CDR3-region Arm-PCR. Using its own MiXCR run on the multiplex PCR reads, TCRdb lists one record per CDR3 protein. The sample comprises hundreds of thousands of distinct CDR3 sequences, about 15% of which are singletons, and over 7% rests with the top ten. This clonotype has only a few counts. CDR1 SEHNR and CDR2 FQNEAQ come from the germline V gene (reference sequence). This CDR3 has 15 residues. Germline trimming cut 3 bases from V and 5 bases from J; bases unmatched to any gene: 9.

These data were also reused for a study on T cells in Graves' hyperthyroidism and ophthalmopathy. As reported in that work: A patient was excluded if there was uncontrolled infection, other autoimmune disease, pregnancy or lactation. A first-round RT-PCR of the TCR CDR3 used the HTBI primer set. Model predictions of ophthalmopathy came a median about six months before onset.

The specimen comprised peripheral blood mononuclear cells (PBMCs), sampled at new diagnosis, from a patient treated with antithyroid drugs. The rearrangement uses TRBV7-9 and TRBJ2-5, with TRBD1 identical over 7 bases. The source of this sequence is a woman in her 40s with Graves disease. CDR3 region: CASSFLPQGVETQYF. In nucleotides, the CDR3 is TGTGCCAGCAGCTTCCTCCCTCAGGGGGTCGAGACCCAGTACTTC. The full variable domain, rest sourced from reference TRBV7-9 and TRBJ2-5, is DTGVSQNPRHKITKRGQNVTFRCDPISEHNRLYWYRQTLGQGPEFLTYFQNEAQLEKSRLLSDRFSAERPKGSFSTLEIQRTEQGDSAMYLCASSFLPQGVETQYFGPGTRLLVL.